This section outlines one T cell receptor beta chain sequence together with its context. The CDR3 length is 14 residues. The germline V gene has CDR1 SEHNR and CDR2 FQNEAQ (reference sequence). Germline trimming cut 11 bases from V and 4 bases from J; bases unmatched to any gene: 8. TCRdb re-derived calls from the RT-PCR reads in MiXCR, one entry per CDR3 protein. The sample holds approximately 720,000 distinct CDR3 sequences; approximately 15% are singletons and the top ten take roughly 3.6%. The clonotype was recovered from a female donor in good health, serving as a healthy control. The sample comprised memory CD4+ T cells from blood. V and J are TRBV7-9 and TRBJ2-3; 11 bases line up with TRBD2. CDR3 residues: CAGKLAGGADTQYF. The CDR3 DNA reads TGTGCCGGGAAGCTAGCGGGAGGAGCAGATACGCAGTATTTT.